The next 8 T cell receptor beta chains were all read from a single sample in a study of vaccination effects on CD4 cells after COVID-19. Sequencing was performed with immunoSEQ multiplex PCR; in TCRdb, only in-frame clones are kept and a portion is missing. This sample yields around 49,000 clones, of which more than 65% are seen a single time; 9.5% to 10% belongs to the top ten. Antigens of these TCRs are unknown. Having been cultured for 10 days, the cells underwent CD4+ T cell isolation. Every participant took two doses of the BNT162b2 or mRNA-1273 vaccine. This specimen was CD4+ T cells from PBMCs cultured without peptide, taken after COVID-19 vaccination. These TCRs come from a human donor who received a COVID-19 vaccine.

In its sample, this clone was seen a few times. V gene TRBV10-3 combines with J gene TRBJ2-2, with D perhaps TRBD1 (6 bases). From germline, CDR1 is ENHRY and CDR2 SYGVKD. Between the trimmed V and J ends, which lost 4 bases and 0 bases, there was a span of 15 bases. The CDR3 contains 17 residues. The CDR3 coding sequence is TGTGCCATCAGTGTATTTCTGGGACAACCGAACACCGGGGAGCTGTTTTTT. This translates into CAISVFLGQPNTGELFF.

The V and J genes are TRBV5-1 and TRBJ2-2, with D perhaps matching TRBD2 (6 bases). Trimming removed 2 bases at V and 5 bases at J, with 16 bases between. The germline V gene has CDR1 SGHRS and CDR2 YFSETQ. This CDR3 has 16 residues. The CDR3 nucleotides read TGCGCCAGCAGCTTTAGTGGCGGGAAAGAGACCGGGGAGCTGTTTTTT. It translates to CASSFSGGKETGELFF.

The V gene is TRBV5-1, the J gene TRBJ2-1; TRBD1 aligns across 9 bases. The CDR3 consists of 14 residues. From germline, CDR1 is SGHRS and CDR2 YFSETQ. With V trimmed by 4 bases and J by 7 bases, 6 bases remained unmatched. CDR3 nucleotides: TGCGCCAGCAGCCCACAAGGGACAGGGAATGAGCAGTTCTTC. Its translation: CASSPQGTGNEQFF.

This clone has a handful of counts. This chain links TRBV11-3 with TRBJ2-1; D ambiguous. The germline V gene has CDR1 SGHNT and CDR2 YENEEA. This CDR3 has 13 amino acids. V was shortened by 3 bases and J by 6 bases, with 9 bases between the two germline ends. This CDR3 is CASSFDQVNEQFF. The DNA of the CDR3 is TGTGCCAGCAGCTTCGACCAGGTCAATGAGCAGTTCTTC. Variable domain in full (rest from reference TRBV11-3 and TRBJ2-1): EAGVVQSPRYKIIEKKQPVAFWCNPISGHNTLYWYLQNLGQGPELLIRYENEEAVDDSQLPKDRFSAERLKGVDSTLKIQPAELGDSAVYLCASSFDQVNEQFFGPGTRLTVL.

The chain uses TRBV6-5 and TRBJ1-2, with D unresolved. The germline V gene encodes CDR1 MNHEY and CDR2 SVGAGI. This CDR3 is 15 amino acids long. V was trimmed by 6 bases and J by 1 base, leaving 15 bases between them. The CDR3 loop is CASSREAWGNYGYTF. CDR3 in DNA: TGTGCCAGCAGCCGCGAGGCCTGGGGTAACTATGGCTACACCTTC.

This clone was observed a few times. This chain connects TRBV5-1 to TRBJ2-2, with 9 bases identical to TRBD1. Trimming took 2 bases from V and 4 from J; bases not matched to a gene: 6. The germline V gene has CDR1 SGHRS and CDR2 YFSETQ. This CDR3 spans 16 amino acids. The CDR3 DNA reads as TGCGCCAGCAGCTTTACAGGGGGCAGTGGCACCGGGGAGCTGTTTTTT. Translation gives CASSFTGGSGTGELFF.

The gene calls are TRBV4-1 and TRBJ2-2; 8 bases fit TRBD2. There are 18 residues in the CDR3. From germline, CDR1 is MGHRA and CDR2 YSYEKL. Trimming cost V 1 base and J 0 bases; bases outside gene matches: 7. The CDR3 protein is CASSQGRVAGSNTGELFF. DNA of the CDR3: TGCGCCAGCAGCCAAGGTCGGGTAGCGGGATCGAACACCGGGGAGCTGTTTTTT.

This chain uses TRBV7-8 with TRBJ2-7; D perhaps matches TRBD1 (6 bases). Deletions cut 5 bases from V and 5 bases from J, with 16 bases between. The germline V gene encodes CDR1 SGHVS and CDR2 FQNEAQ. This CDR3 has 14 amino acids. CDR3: CASSTNRALDEQYF. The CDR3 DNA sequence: TGTGCCAGCAGCACAAACAGGGCTCTGGACGAGCAGTACTTC.